This TCR beta chain is from a study of blood T cell repertoires in COVID-19. Study overall: Samples of COVID-19 (acute and convalescent) were obtained from the United States, Italy and Spain. T cells, B-cell-depleted T cells, or PBMCs supplied cDNA or gDNA.

Source study methods: Estimation of nucleated cell counts relied on the amplification of reference gene primers. Here immunoSEQ multiplex PCR was the method, and the copy in TCRdb shows in-frame clones only, minus some. V and J calls and clone size are given by that table; D and trimming were obtained from the DNA. Of about 110,000 clones listed, over 75% are singletons. Specimen: peripheral blood. This sequence originates from an elderly woman with active or convalescent COVID-19.

The CDR3 is CASRANSGGRAGNEQFF. The CDR3 DNA follows: TGTGCCAGTCGGGCGAATTCCGGCGGGAGGGCCGGAAATGAGCAGTTCTTC. The chain employs TRBV27 and TRBJ2-1; 9 bases align to TRBD2. CDR3 length: 17 amino acids. The germline V gene has CDR1 MNHEY and CDR2 SMNVEV (reference sequence). Trimming at V came to 9 bases and at J to 7 bases, leaving 19 bases not matched to a gene.